This is a list of T cell receptor beta chains from one sample in a study of blood T cell repertoires in COVID-19. The protocol was immunoSEQ multiplex PCR, while the TCRdb copy is restricted to in-frame clones and leaves out a portion. The table has hundreds of thousands of clones, around 89% seen once; the top ten hold about 1%. The sequenced material came from PBMCs or T cells enriched from blood (not recorded which). The receptor set was obtained from a man younger than 35 who had recovered from COVID-19. CDR3s include the opening cysteine and the closing phenylalanine or tryptophan. D genes are given only for firm matches. Clone size, where shown, is once, few, many, or a class for clones that have expanded.

v_gene,abundance,j_gene,d_gene,CDR3aa,CDR3nt
TRBV5-1,.,TRBJ2-1,TRBD2,CASSERALAGVYNEQFF,TGCGCCAGCAGCGAAAGGGCCTTAGCGGGGGTATACAATGAGCAGTTCTTC
TRBV11-2,.,TRBJ2-1,.,CASSLGGDSYNEQFF,TGTGCCAGCAGCCTGGGGGGTGACTCCTACAATGAGCAGTTCTTC
TRBV28,.,TRBJ1-1,TRBD1,CASSPLRQGVWNTEAFF,TGTGCCAGCAGTCCCCTCCGACAGGGGGTATGGAACACTGAAGCTTTCTTT
TRBV19,once,TRBJ1-1,TRBD1,CASSPRQGAAKTEAFF,TGTGCCAGTAGTCCCCGACAGGGGGCCGCTAAAACTGAAGCTTTCTTT
TRBV3-1/TRBV3-2,.,TRBJ2-5,.,CASSQVKETQYF,TGTGCCAGCAGCCAAGTAAAAGAGACCCAGTACTTC
TRBV7-2,few,TRBJ2-4,.,CASRLGGADIQYF,TGTGCCAGCAGACTCGGCGGGGCGGACATTCAGTACTTC
TRBV7-9,.,TRBJ2-7,TRBD2,CASSRSSGRFVYEQYF,TGTGCCAGCAGCCGGTCTAGCGGGAGGTTTGTATACGAGCAGTACTTC
TRBV19,.,TRBJ1-5,TRBD1,CASRYGQGSNQPQHF,TGTGCCAGTAGATATGGACAGGGGAGCAATCAGCCCCAGCATTTT
TRBV6-5,.,TRBJ1-6,.,CASRTTFRESHPLHF,TGTGCCAGCAGAACAACTTTCCGGGAATCTCATCCCCTCCACTTT
TRBV6-5,once,TRBJ2-7,TRBD1,CAGGQGASSYEQYF,TGTGCCGGAGGACAGGGGGCGAGTTCCTACGAGCAGTACTTC
TRBV3-1/TRBV3-2,.,TRBJ2-1,.,CASSREGGYNEQFF,TGTGCCAGCAGCCGAGAGGGGGGGTACAATGAGCAGTTCTTC
TRBV2,.,TRBJ1-4,TRBD1,CASSYTGTENEKLFF,TGTGCCAGCAGCTATACCGGGACAGAGAATGAAAAACTGTTTTTT
TRBV28,.,TRBJ1-6,TRBD1,CASSWSGGYSPLHF,TGTGCCAGCAGTTGGTCAGGGGGGTATTCACCCCTCCACTTT
TRBV3-1/TRBV3-2,.,TRBJ1-2,.,CASSQVSLLRVGGSNYGYTF,TGTGCCAGCAGCCAAGTCTCACTACTTCGCGTAGGCGGTTCTAACTATGGCTACACCTTC
TRBV7-2,.,TRBJ1-2,TRBD1,CASSPTYPGQISYGYTF,TGTGCCAGCAGCCCGACCTATCCGGGACAGATCTCTTATGGCTACACCTTC
TRBV3-1/TRBV3-2,.,TRBJ1-2,TRBD1,CASSPSGTGEYGYTF,TGTGCCAGCAGCCCCTCCGGGACAGGAGAATATGGCTACACCTTC
TRBV7-3,.,TRBJ2-5,.,CASSRGSQETQYF,TGTGCCAGCAGTCGCGGCTCCCAAGAGACCCAGTACTTC
TRBV28,.,TRBJ2-7,.,CASSSYRDRGGFYEQYF,TGTGCCAGCAGCTCCTACAGGGACCGGGGAGGGTTCTACGAGCAGTACTTC
TRBV29-1,.,TRBJ2-1,.,CSVGTLRGTSYNEQFF,TGCAGCGTGGGGACTTTACGCGGTACCTCCTACAATGAGCAGTTCTTC
TRBV7-2,.,TRBJ2-7,.,CASSLGRRESEQYF,TGTGCCAGCAGCTTAGGTCGTCGGGAAAGCGAGCAGTACTTC
TRBV21-1,.,TRBJ1-1,.,CASSIAGVNTEAFF,TGTGCCAGCAGCATTGCGGGGGTGAACACTGAAGCTTTCTTT
TRBV25-1,.,TRBJ1-2,.,CASSVTDNYGYTF,TGTGCCAGCAGTGTCACAGATAACTATGGCTACACCTTC
TRBV30,.,TRBJ2-5,.,CAWKAGNQETQYF,TGTGCCTGGAAGGCGGGGAACCAAGAGACCCAGTACTTC
TRBV7-2,.,TRBJ2-7,.,CASSIAGVPSTYEQYF,TGTGCCAGCAGTATTGCAGGGGTACCTTCCACCTACGAGCAGTACTTC
TRBV3-1/TRBV3-2,.,TRBJ1-2,.,CASSQDTGYGYTF,TGTGCCAGCAGCCAAGATACGGGATATGGCTACACCTTC
TRBV6-5,many,TRBJ1-6,TRBD1,CASSYSRGRSPLHF,TGTGCCAGCAGTTACTCGAGGGGGCGTTCACCCCTCCACTTT
TRBV6-5,.,TRBJ1-1,TRBD1,CASSRDSPNTEAFF,TGTGCCAGCAGTCGGGACAGCCCGAACACTGAAGCTTTCTTT
TRBV2,.,TRBJ2-3,.,CASKRASRGDTQYF,TGTGCCAGCAAGCGGGCTAGCCGGGGAGATACGCAGTATTTT
TRBV12-3/TRBV12-4,few,TRBJ1-2,.,CASSLVYYGYTF,TGTGCCAGCAGTTTAGTATACTATGGCTACACCTTC
TRBV7-9,.,TRBJ2-5,.,CASSLAAASPGVGTQYF,TGTGCCAGCAGCTTAGCGGCGGCTAGCCCCGGGGTGGGGACCCAGTACTTC
TRBV19,.,TRBJ1-5,TRBD1,CASSRTGANNQPQHF,TGTGCCAGTAGTAGGACAGGGGCCAACAATCAGCCCCAGCATTTT
TRBV7-9,.,TRBJ2-2,.,CASSLAVRQGGYTGELFF,TGTGCCAGCAGCTTAGCTGTGCGACAGGGAGGTTACACCGGGGAGCTGTTTTTT
TRBV4-3,.,TRBJ2-7,.,CASSQGQLLTYEQYF,TGCGCCAGCAGCCAAGGTCAACTGCTTACCTACGAGCAGTACTTC
TRBV3-1/TRBV3-2,.,TRBJ2-1,.,CASSQEYPGQNEQFF,TGTGCCAGCAGCCAAGAATACCCGGGACAAAATGAGCAGTTCTTC
TRBV10-3,.,TRBJ1-1,.,CAISDSQNTEAFF,TGTGCCATCAGTGACAGTCAGAACACTGAAGCTTTCTTT
TRBV12-3/TRBV12-4,.,TRBJ2-1,TRBD2,CASSSSGTRHWFF,TGTGCCAGCAGTTCATCCGGGACTAGACATTGGTTCTTC
TRBV14,.,TRBJ2-3,TRBD2,CASSQPGTSGRNTQYF,TGTGCCAGCAGCCAACCCGGGACTAGCGGGAGGAATACGCAGTATTTT
TRBV7-3,once,TRBJ1-6,.,CASSRGVGNSPLHF,TGTGCCAGCAGCCGGGGAGTCGGTAATTCACCCCTCCACTTT
TRBV6-5,.,TRBJ1-6,TRBD1,CASSKTGAENSPLHF,TGTGCCAGCAGCAAGACAGGGGCTGAGAATTCACCCCTCCACTTT
TRBV5-1,.,TRBJ2-7,TRBD2,CASSLAGGLYEQYF,TGCGCCAGCAGCTTGGCGGGGGGGCTCTACGAGCAGTACTTC
TRBV10-3,.,TRBJ1-2,.,CAISERGGIGGYTF,TGTGCCATCAGTGAGCGGGGTGGCATAGGGGGCTACACCTTC
TRBV24-1,.,TRBJ2-7,TRBD1,CATGTPGTGGAEQYF,TGTGCCACCGGGACACCCGGGACAGGGGGCGCGGAGCAGTACTTC
TRBV5-8,.,TRBJ2-6,.,CASSSFSSGTNVLTF,TGTGCCAGCAGTTCCTTCAGCTCCGGGACCAACGTCCTGACTTTC
TRBV29-1,once,TRBJ1-2,TRBD1,CSVGKGGGYGYTF,TGCAGCGTTGGTAAAGGGGGCGGTTATGGCTACACCTTC
TRBV25-1,.,TRBJ2-7,TRBD1,CASSRDPGQGTYEQYF,TGTGCCAGCAGCCGAGACCCGGGACAGGGAACCTACGAGCAGTACTTC